This T cell receptor beta chain comes out of a study of Ad26.COV2.S vaccination and SARS-CoV-2 variants. Sequenced by immunoSEQ multiplex PCR; TCRdb stores in-frame clones only, minus some. The sample contains roughly 320,000 clones, just under 85% of which appear only once. Treatment indicated: some 19 received Ad26.COV2.S at low or high dose, single or two shots; roughly 5 received placebo; per-sample allocation not given. All samples were drawn on day 63, counting from the first vaccine or placebo injection. Here the sequenced sample was peripheral blood, taken in a trial of Ad26.COV2.S vaccine versus placebo. This sequence was found in a person between 18 and 65 years old who received the Ad26.COV2.S COVID-19 vaccine or a placebo.

CDR3 in DNA: TGTGCCAGCAGCCCCGACAGTTTATCCGGGGAGCTGTTTTTT. Amino acids: CASSPDSLSGELFF. The rearrangement links TRBV7-9 to TRBJ2-2, with a tentative D call TRBD1 (5 bases). The V end was cut by 5 bases, the J end by 6 bases, with 13 bases between. Germline CDR1 SEHNR, CDR2 FQNEAQ (reference sequence). The CDR3 loop spans 14 amino acids.